The T cell receptor beta chain under discussion was sequenced for a study of blood T cell repertoires in COVID-19. Looking at the study overall: Donors in the United States, Italy and Spain gave samples during acute or convalescent COVID-19. Sources were T cells, B-cell-depleted T cells, or PBMCs; the material itself was cDNA or gDNA.

In the original workflow: Nucleated cell counts were estimated from reference gene primer amplification. Libraries were prepared by immunoSEQ multiplex PCR; TCRdb keeps only in-frame clonotypes and omits some of them. V and J calls and clone size are as listed in that table; D and trimming were resolved from the DNA. This sample yields under 150,000 clones, of which around 85% are seen a single time; approximately 1.5% belongs to the top ten. Germline trimming cut 9 bases from V and 6 bases from J; bases unmatched to any gene: 6. Germline assignment: CDR1 MGHDK and CDR2 SYGVNS. This CDR3 spans 12 amino acids.

Sequencing input: peripheral blood. V gene TRBV25-1 combines with J gene TRBJ1-2, with TRBD1 matching 8 bases. This clonotype was sampled from a man aged 45-65 years with acute or convalescent COVID-19. Written as DNA, the CDR3 is TGTGCCAGTATGAACAGGGGGAATGGCTACACCTTC. Translation gives CASMNRGNGYTF.